This T cell receptor beta chain derives from a study of T cell clonality in common variable immunodeficiency. TCRdb's copy holds only in-frame clones and misses some; the assay was immunoSEQ multiplex PCR. There are approximately 44,000 clones in the sample, none observed a single time. The germline V gene has CDR1 SEHNR and CDR2 FQNEAQ (reference sequence). Trimming cost V 2 bases and J 4 bases, with 14 bases left between them. The CDR3 sequence is 15 residues long. In its sample, this clone was seen many times. The DNA ends 3 residues before the CDR3 does, and the rest of the CDR3 is filled in from the germline J gene.

The sample was peripheral blood mononuclear cells. This chain uses TRBV7-9 with TRBJ2-5; tentatively, D is TRBD2 (7 bases). This receptor was obtained from a person aged 18 to 70 in good health. Incomplete CDR3 DNA: TGTGCCAGCAGCTTAAGGGGGGGGTCCGGAGAGACC. Translated: CASSLRGGSGET. The whole CDR3 sequence is CASSLRGGSGETQYF.